This TCR beta chain was profiled in a study of T cells of healthy individuals. Germline loops: CDR1 MNHEY, CDR2 SVGEGT. This CDR3 is 16 amino acids long. V was clipped by 2 bases and J by 1 base, with 12 bases between them. Ten or more counts support this clonotype. TCRdb reanalysed the 5' RACE reads using MiXCR and keeps one entry per CDR3 protein. The table includes around 90,000 distinct CDR3 sequences, about 5.5% detected once. The chain recombines TRBV6-2 or TRBV6-3 with TRBJ1-3; maybe TRBD1 (5 bases). The clonotype was recovered from a female donor in good health. The CDR3 DNA sequence: TGTGCCAGCAGTTACGCGAGGGGATTGTCTGGAAACACCATATATTTT. As protein: CASSYARGLSGNTIYF.